The 27 T cell receptor beta chains below were found in one sample sequenced in a study of T-cell reconstitution after alpha-beta-depleted transplantation in children. General study points: At one year after transplant, newly produced T cells mostly accounted for T-cell counts and diversity.

The antigens for these receptors are not known. The TCRbeta library incorporated unique molecular identifiers. TCRdb re-called the PCR reads with MiXCR, one entry per CDR3 protein. The table records a few hundred thousand distinct CDR3 sequences, around 7.3% of them present only once. The material sequenced was peripheral blood, taken 360 days after TCRalphabeta/CD19-depleted stem cell transplant. The receptors derive from a female patient younger than 10 who had a stem cell transplant for Fanconi anemia, so the T cells may come from the graft donor.

This chain connects TRBV2 to TRBJ2-3; a weak D match, TRBD2 (6 bases). Trimming pared 9 bases from V and 6 bases from J, leaving 22 bases between. The CDR3 loop spans 15 amino acids. CDR1 and CDR2 (germline): SNHLY, FYNNEI. The CDR3 bases are TGTGCCAGTCCCACGGGGACTGGGGGGACGGATACGCAGTATTTT. It translates to CASPTGTGGTDTQYF.

This clonotype was detected a few times. V gene TRBV3-1 combines with J gene TRBJ1-3; TRBD1 aligns across 7 bases. J was trimmed by 0 bases and V by 1 base; bases with no gene match: 3. CDR3 length equals 16 residues. Germline V gene sequence: CDR1 LGHDT, CDR2 YNNKEL (reference sequence). CDR3 DNA: TGTGCCAGCAGCCAAGTTTGGGACAGCTCTGGAAACACCATATATTTT. It codes for CASSQVWDSSGNTIYF.

This clonotype was seen repeatedly, ten times or more. This sequence joins TRBV7-8 and TRBJ2-5; 9 bases are a match to TRBD2. The CDR3 sequence is 16 residues long. Trimming took 2 bases from V and 2 from J; bases not matched to a gene: 6. The germline gives CDR1 SGHVS, CDR2 FQNEAQ. CDR3 region: CASSLTGAGGQETQYF. The CDR3 DNA reads as TGTGCCAGCAGCTTAACCGGGGCGGGGGGGCAAGAGACCCAGTACTTC.

This clonotype has ten or more counts. This chain connects TRBV28 to TRBJ1-6; 7 bases are a match to TRBD1. Trimming at V came to 5 bases and at J to 6 bases, leaving 10 bases not matched to a gene. The CDR3 has 16 amino acids. CDR1 is MDHEN, CDR2 SYDVKM, per germline. The DNA of the CDR3 is TGTGCCAGCAGTCTTCAAGGGACAGTTGGTAATTCACCCCTCCACTTT. Translation gives CASSLQGTVGNSPLHF.

In this sample, this clonotype turned up many times. The chain joins TRBV12-3 or TRBV12-4 to TRBJ1-5; D is uncertain. V gave up 3 bases and J gave up 1 base, with 7 bases separating them. The CDR3 is 14 residues long. CDR3 sequence: CASSFSGSNQPQHF. For the CDR3, the DNA is TGTGCCAGCAGTTTCTCCGGGAGCAATCAGCCCCAGCATTTT.

This clonotype was observed many times. CDR3 residues: CAISEFQGLRLPLHF. The CDR3 bases are TGTGCCATCAGTGAGTTCCAGGGACTTCGTTTACCCCTCCACTTT. The gene calls are TRBV10-3 and TRBJ1-6, with D tentatively TRBD1 (5 bases). Trimming left V 1 base short and J 12 bases short, with 16 bases between. Germline-derived CDR1 and CDR2 are ENHRY and SYGVKD. The CDR3 is 15 residues long.

This clonotype was recorded many times. V and J are TRBV5-1 and TRBJ2-1, with TRBD2 matching 7 bases. This CDR3 is built from 16 residues. V was clipped by 0 bases and J by 2 bases; unmatched bases: 5. Germline V gene sequence: CDR1 SGHRS, CDR2 YFSETQ. In nucleotides, the CDR3 is TGCGCCAGCAGCTTGGGACTAGCTGACGCCTACAATGAGCAGTTCTTC. Amino acid sequence: CASSLGLADAYNEQFF.

The table lists this clonotype with a few counts. The chain links TRBV21-1 to TRBJ2-5. TRBV21-1 is a recognized pseudogene. CDR3 length equals 14 residues. CDR3 nucleotides: TGTCCTATATCAAGGATGGGGTACCAAGAGACCCAGTACTTC. Encoded protein: CPISRMGYQETQYF.

Note on this clonotype: A much larger clone differs by one base, so this may be a read error. V and J are TRBV5-1 and TRBJ2-3; D is undetermined. Germline CDR1 is SGHRS and CDR2 is YFSETQ. The CDR3 is made up of 14 amino acids. The DNA of the CDR3 is TGCGCCGGCAGCTTGTCCCCACCTACAGATACGCAGTATTTT. It encodes CAGSLSPPTDTQYF.

This clonotype was seen ten or more times. J is TRBJ2-1 and V is TRBV28, with TRBD2 matching over 10 bases. From germline, CDR1 is MDHEN and CDR2 SYDVKM. This CDR3 comprises 14 residues. V gave up 3 bases and J gave up 10 bases; unmatched junction bases: 6. For the CDR3, the DNA is TGTGCCAGCAGTTTTACTAGCGGGGTCACGGAGCAGTTCTTC. Residues: CASSFTSGVTEQFF.

This clonotype was counted ten times or more. The chain carries TRBV12-3 or TRBV12-4 and TRBJ2-1; TRBD2 matches at 11 bases. The trim removed 6 bases at V and 7 bases at J, leaving 8 bases unmatched. This CDR3 is built from 15 residues. The CDR3, as DNA: TGTGCCAGCAGCCCTACTAGCGGGGGACGGAATGAGCAGTTCTTC. Its translation is CASSPTSGGRNEQFF.

This clonotype was seen many times. This CDR3 is CASSRPGHLNTEAFF. The CDR3 nucleotides are TGTGCCAGCAGTAGACCGGGACACCTGAACACTGAAGCTTTCTTT. The chain links TRBV27 to TRBJ1-1, with a weak D call TRBD1 (6 bases). Looked up from germline, CDR1 is MNHEY and CDR2 is SMNVEV (reference sequence). Trimming shortened V by 5 bases and J by 0 bases, and 13 bases separated the two germline ends. The CDR3 extends over 15 amino acids.

This clonotype was seen many times. The genes are TRBV25-1 and TRBJ2-1, with 8 bases fitting TRBD1. The CDR3 extends over 15 amino acids. The germline gives CDR1 MGHDK, CDR2 SYGVNS. The V segment lost 1 base and the J segment 7 bases; nucleotides outside the gene matches: 6. CDR3 coding DNA: TGTGCCAGCAGTGAATGGGTCAGGGGGCGAAATGAGCAGTTCTTC. Translating it yields CASSEWVRGRNEQFF.

The V and J genes are TRBV7-2 and TRBJ1-2; 7 bases line up with TRBD1. The CDR3 is made up of 14 amino acids. Germline CDR1 is SGHTA and CDR2 is FQGNSA. V was pared by 3 bases and J by 8 bases, with 9 bases of the junction left unmatched. The CDR3 coding sequence is TGTGCCAGCAGCTTGGACAGGAGAATGAACGGCTACACCTTC. Amino acids: CASSLDRRMNGYTF.

In its sample, this clonotype was seen many times. The chain joins TRBV5-1 to TRBJ1-1; perhaps TRBD1 as D (5 bases). Germline V gives CDR1 SGHRS, CDR2 YFSETQ. The ends were cut back, 0 bases at V and 1 base at J, with 7 bases in the middle. The CDR3 extends over 14 amino acids. The CDR3, as DNA: TGCGCCAGCAGCTTGGTGGGGGAGAACACTGAAGCTTTCTTT. Amino acid sequence: CASSLVGENTEAFF.

At least ten counts were recorded for this clonotype. The CDR3 here is CASRRTSESTDTQYF. For the CDR3, the DNA is TGCGCCAGCAGGCGGACTAGTGAAAGCACAGATACGCAGTATTTT. The chain recombines TRBV5-1 with TRBJ2-3; 7 bases match TRBD2. J gave up 0 bases and V 5 bases, and 6 bases lay outside the gene matches. Germline V gene sequence: CDR1 SGHRS, CDR2 YFSETQ. CDR3 length equals 15 residues.

The chain recombines TRBV6-2 or TRBV6-3 with TRBJ1-1; D perhaps matches TRBD1 (5 bases). Trimming removed 2 bases at V and 0 bases at J, with 13 bases between. Germline-derived CDR1 and CDR2 are MNHEY and SVGEGT. The CDR3 runs to 16 residues. The CDR3 DNA sequence: TGTGCCAGCAGTTACAGCCGGGGGTCCATGAACACTGAAGCTTTCTTT. The encoded protein is CASSYSRGSMNTEAFF.

This clonotype was detected many times. The chain employs TRBV12-3 or TRBV12-4 and TRBJ1-4; D not certain. CDR3 length equals 9 residues. V lost 7 bases and J 14 bases, leaving 8 bases between the germline ends. The DNA of the CDR3 is TGTGCCAGCAAGGTGGGCCTGTTTTTT. Translated, it gives CASKVGLFF.

This clonotype was recorded a few times. The V and J genes are TRBV28 and TRBJ2-5, with D possibly being TRBD2 (7 bases). The CDR3 length is 18 residues. CDR1 is MDHEN, CDR2 SYDVKM, per germline. V was trimmed by 3 bases and J by 7 bases, leaving 27 bases between them. CDR3 amino acids: CASSFPSRGGDPPGTQYF. The CDR3 nucleotides read TGTGCCAGCAGTTTTCCTAGTAGGGGGGGGGACCCGCCGGGGACCCAGTACTTC. Based on the CDR3 plus reference TRBV28 and TRBJ2-5, the full variable domain is DVKVTQSSRYLVKRTGEKVFLECVQDMDHENMFWYRQDPGLGLRLIYFSYDVKMKEKGDIPEGYSVSREKKERFSLILESASTNQTSMYLCASSFPSRGGDPPGTQYFGPGTRLLVL.

As to this clonotype: One base away lies a much larger clone, so this may be a sequencing read error. The rearrangement links TRBV27 to TRBJ2-3; no definite D call. Per the germline V gene, CDR1 is MNHEY and CDR2 is SMNVEV (reference sequence). This CDR3 has 14 residues. The V and J ends lost 8 bases and 0 bases respectively, with 12 bases between them. Written as DNA, the CDR3 is TGTGCCAGCGCGTTACACCTTAGCACAGATACGCAGTATTTT. This sequence encodes CASALHLSTDTQYF.

This clonotype was detected ten times or more. The chain uses TRBV18 and TRBJ2-7; TRBD1 agrees at 7 bases. The CDR3 spans 14 residues. Trimming at V came to 3 bases and at J to 3 bases, leaving 5 bases not matched to a gene. Per the germline V gene, CDR1 is KGHSH and CDR2 is LQKENI. CDR3 nucleotide sequence: TGTGCCAGCTCACCTTCGGACAGGCGCTACGAGCAGTACTTC. Amino acids: CASSPSDRRYEQYF.

This sequence joins TRBV10-3 and TRBJ1-1; no reliable D call. Trimming took 0 bases from V and 8 from J, leaving 13 bases between them. Germline V gene lookup returns CDR1 ENHRY and CDR2 SYGVKD. CDR3 size: 14 residues. This CDR3 is CAISESSQTREAFF. DNA of the CDR3: TGTGCCATCAGTGAGTCGAGTCAGACACGCGAAGCTTTCTTT.

The chain couples TRBV14 to TRBJ2-1; TRBD1 aligns across 11 bases. Germline trimming cut 4 bases from V and 6 bases from J; bases unmatched to any gene: 11. Germline lookup yields CDR1 SGHDN and CDR2 FVKESK. This CDR3 region has 17 residues. CDR3 in amino acids: CASSPKLGQGAINEQFF. The CDR3 DNA is TGTGCCAGCAGCCCTAAGCTTGGACAGGGGGCGATCAATGAGCAGTTCTTC.

This chain uses TRBV29-1 with TRBJ2-3; D is unclear. The CDR3 is 13 residues long. Germline V gives CDR1 SQVTM, CDR2 ANQGSEA. Deletions cut 4 bases from V and 1 base from J, with 9 bases between. CDR3 nucleotides: TGCAGCGTTGGGGGTAGGGGCACAGATACGCAGTATTTT. Protein: CSVGGRGTDTQYF.

This clonotype was counted ten times or more. The chain couples TRBV12-3 or TRBV12-4 to TRBJ2-3; D unclear. The V end was cut by 3 bases, the J end by 0 bases, with 16 bases between. This CDR3 has 17 amino acids. Written as DNA, the CDR3 is TGTGCCAGCAGTTTCTTGGTTCGACCTTTTAGCACAGATACGCAGTATTTT. Encoded protein: CASSFLVRPFSTDTQYF.

This clonotype was seen only a few times. This chain uses TRBV5-4 with TRBJ1-2; D gene uncertain. The CDR3 has 14 amino acids. Germline V lookup: CDR1 SGHNT, CDR2 YYREEE (reference sequence). V shed 0 bases and J shed 1 base, with 7 bases lying between them. The CDR3 spells CASSLDGLNYGYTF. The CDR3 nucleotides are TGTGCCAGCAGCTTGGACGGACTTAACTATGGCTACACCTTC.

The chain recombines TRBV28 with TRBJ1-2; tentative D call: TRBD1 (6 bases). Germline CDR1 MDHEN, CDR2 SYDVKM. Between the trimmed V and J ends, which lost 3 bases and 2 bases, there was a span of 10 bases. The CDR3 length is 14 residues. The CDR3 DNA sequence: TGTGCCAGCAGTTTCGGGGGGCTGAACTATGGCTACACCTTC. This translates into CASSFGGLNYGYTF.